The clone carrying this TCR beta chain was recorded once. Antigen: not known. This record belongs to a study of cytomegalovirus exposure and HLA in healthy donors. The PCR ran on 60 Vbeta and 13 Jbeta primers. Profiled with immunoSEQ multiplex PCR; TCRdb holds only in-frame clones, not every one. This table has under 150,000 clones, 70% to 85% appearing once. V dropped 5 bases and J dropped 5 bases, with 8 bases sitting between them. Germline V gene data show CDR1 as MNHEY and CDR2 as SVGAGI. This CDR3 has 12 amino acids. Notes on the study in general: A later analysis found that most CMV-associated TCR beta chains appeared HLA-restricted.

Sequenced input: PBMCs. The V gene is TRBV6-5, the J gene TRBJ2-3; D gene unclear. This TCR derives from a male donor in good health and CMV-seronegative. The CDR3 sequence: CASSPPGDTQYF. DNA of the CDR3: TGTGCCAGCAGTCCTCCAGGAGATACGCAGTATTTT.